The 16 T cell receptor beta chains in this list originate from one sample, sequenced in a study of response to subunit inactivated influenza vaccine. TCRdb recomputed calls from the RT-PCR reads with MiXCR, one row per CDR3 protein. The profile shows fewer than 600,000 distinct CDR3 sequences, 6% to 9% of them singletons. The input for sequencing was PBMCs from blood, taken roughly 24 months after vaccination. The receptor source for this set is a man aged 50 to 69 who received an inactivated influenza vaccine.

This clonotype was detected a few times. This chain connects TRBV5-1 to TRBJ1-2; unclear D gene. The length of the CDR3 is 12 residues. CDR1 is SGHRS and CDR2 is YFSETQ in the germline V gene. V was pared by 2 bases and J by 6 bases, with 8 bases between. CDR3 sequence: CASSLSGDGYTF. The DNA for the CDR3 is TGCGCCAGCAGCTTATCCGGGGATGGCTACACCTTC.

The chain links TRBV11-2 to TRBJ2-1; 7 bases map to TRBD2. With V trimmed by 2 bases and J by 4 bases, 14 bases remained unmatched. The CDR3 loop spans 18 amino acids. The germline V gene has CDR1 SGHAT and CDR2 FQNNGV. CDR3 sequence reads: CASSLSNWAGTIYNEQFF. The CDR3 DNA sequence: TGTGCCAGCAGCTTATCCAATTGGGCCGGGACTATATACAATGAGCAGTTCTTC.

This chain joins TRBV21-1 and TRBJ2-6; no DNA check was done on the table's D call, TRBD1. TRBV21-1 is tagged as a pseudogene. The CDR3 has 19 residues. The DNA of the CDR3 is TGTGCCAGCAGCAAGGACAGCTTCGATGTATTAGCTGGGGCCAACGTCCTGACTTTC. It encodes CASSKDSFDVLAGANVLTF.

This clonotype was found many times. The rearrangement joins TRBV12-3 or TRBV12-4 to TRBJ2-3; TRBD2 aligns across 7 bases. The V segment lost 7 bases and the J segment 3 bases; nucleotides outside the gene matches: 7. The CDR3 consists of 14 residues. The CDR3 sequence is CASTRIAGTDTQYF. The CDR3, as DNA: TGTGCCAGCACCCGGATAGCGGGTACAGATACGCAGTATTTT.

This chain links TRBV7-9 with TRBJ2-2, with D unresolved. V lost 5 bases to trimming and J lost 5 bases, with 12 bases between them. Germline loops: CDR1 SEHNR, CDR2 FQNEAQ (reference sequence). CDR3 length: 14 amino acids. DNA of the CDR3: TGTGCCAGCAGCGCCATGTCCAGGACCGGGGAGCTGTTTTTT. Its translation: CASSAMSRTGELFF. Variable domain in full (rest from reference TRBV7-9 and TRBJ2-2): DTGVSQNPRHKITKRGQNVTFRCDPISEHNRLYWYRQTLGQGPEFLTYFQNEAQLEKSRLLSDRFSAERPKGSFSTLEIQRTEQGDSAMYLCASSAMSRTGELFFGEGSRLTVL.

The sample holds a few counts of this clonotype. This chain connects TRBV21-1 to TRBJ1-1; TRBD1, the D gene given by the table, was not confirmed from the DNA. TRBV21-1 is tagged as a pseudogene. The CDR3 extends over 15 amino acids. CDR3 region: CASSPRDRDWNEAFF. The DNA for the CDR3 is TGTGCCAGCAGCCCCCGGGACAGGGATTGGAATGAAGCTTTCTTT.

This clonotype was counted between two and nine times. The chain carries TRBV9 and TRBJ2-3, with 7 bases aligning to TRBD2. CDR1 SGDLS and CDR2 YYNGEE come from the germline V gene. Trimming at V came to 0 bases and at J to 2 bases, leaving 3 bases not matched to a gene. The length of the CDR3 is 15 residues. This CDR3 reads CASSVAGTITDTQYF. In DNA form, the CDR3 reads TGTGCCAGCAGCGTAGCTGGGACTATCACAGATACGCAGTATTTT.

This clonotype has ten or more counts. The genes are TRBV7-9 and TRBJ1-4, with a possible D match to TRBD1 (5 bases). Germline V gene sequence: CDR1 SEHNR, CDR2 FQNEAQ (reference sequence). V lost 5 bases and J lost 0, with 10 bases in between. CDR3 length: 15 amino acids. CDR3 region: CASSPDSATNEKLFF. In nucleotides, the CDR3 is TGTGCCAGCAGCCCAGACAGTGCAACTAATGAAAAACTGTTTTTT.

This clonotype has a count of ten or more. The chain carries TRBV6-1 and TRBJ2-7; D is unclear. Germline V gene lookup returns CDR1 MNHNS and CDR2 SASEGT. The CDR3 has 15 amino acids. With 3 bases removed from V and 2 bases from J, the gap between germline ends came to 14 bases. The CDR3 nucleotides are TGTGCCAGCAGTGACCGCGACGCTATCCCCTACGAGCAGTACTTC. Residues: CASSDRDAIPYEQYF.

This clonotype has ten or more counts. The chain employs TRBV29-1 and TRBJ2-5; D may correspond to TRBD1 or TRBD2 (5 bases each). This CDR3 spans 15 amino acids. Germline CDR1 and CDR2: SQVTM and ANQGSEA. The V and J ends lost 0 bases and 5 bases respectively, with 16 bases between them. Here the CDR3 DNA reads TGCAGCGTTGAAGATAGTAACAGGAGAGGGGAGACCCAGTACTTC. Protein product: CSVEDSNRRGETQYF.

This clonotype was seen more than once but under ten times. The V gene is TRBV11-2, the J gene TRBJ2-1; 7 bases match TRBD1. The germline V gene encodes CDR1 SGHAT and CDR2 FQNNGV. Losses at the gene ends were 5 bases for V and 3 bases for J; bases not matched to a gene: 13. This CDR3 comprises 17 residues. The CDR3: CASSSFQDRRHYNEQFF. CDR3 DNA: TGTGCCAGCAGCAGTTTTCAGGACAGGAGACACTACAATGAGCAGTTCTTC.

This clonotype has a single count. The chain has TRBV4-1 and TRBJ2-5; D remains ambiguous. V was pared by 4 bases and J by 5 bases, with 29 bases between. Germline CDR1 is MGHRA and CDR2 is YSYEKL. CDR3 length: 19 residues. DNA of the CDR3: TGCGCCAGCAGCCTTAGGTCGGCGACTGGCACCTTCCCGAAGGAGACCCAGTACTTC. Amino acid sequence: CASSLRSATGTFPKETQYF.

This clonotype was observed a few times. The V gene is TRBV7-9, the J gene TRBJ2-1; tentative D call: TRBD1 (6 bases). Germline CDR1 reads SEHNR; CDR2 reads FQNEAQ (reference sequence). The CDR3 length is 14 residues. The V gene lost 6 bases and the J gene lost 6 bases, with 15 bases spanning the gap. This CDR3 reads CASRMGATGNEQFF. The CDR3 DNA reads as TGTGCCAGCAGAATGGGGGCCACCGGCAATGAGCAGTTCTTC. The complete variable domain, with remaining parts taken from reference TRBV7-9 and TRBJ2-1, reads DTGVSQNPRHKITKRGQNVTFRCDPISEHNRLYWYRQTLGQGPEFLTYFQNEAQLEKSRLLSDRFSAERPKGSFSTLEIQRTEQGDSAMYLCASRMGATGNEQFFGPGTRLTVL.

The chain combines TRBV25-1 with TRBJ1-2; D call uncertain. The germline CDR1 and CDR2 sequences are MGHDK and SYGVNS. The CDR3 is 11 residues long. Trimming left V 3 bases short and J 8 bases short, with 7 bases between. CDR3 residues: CASSEGRGYTF. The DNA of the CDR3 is TGTGCCAGCAGTGAGGGTAGGGGCTACACCTTC.

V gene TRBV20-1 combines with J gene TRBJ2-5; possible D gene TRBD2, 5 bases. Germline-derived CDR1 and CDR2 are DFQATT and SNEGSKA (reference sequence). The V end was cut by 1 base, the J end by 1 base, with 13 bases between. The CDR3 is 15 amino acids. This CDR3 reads CSARVALGTQETQYF. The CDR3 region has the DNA TGCAGTGCTAGAGTAGCGTTAGGAACCCAAGAGACCCAGTACTTC.

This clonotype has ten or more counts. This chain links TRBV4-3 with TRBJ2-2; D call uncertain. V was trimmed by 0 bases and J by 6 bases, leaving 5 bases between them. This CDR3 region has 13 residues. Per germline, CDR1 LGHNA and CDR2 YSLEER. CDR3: CASSQDGAGELFF. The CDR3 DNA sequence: TGCGCCAGCAGCCAAGATGGGGCCGGGGAGCTGTTTTTT.